Listed here is a single TCR beta chain. What it binds is not known. This sample was included in a study of post-analysis software for immune sequencing data. In the study overall: The study covered relapsing-remitting, secondary progressive and progressive-relapsing courses of multiple sclerosis. Broader study findings: TRBV5-6, TRBV5-1 and TRBV20-1 were among 4 or 5 TRBV segments more frequent in patients than controls. Multiple sclerosis patients had significantly lower normalized Chao1 diversity than controls. F measure showed strong co-clustering of same-batch samples.

Each TCR beta cDNA library carried unique molecular identifiers. T cells numbering about 0.85 to 10 million gave rise to 400,000 to 550,000 cDNA molecules. MiXCR was run by TCRdb on the PCR reads, yielding one entry per CDR3 protein. The sample yields hundreds of thousands of distinct CDR3 sequences, around 60% seen once. The length of the CDR3 is 13 residues. Germline V lookup: CDR1 SQVTM, CDR2 ANQGSEA. The ends were cut back, 3 bases at V and 0 bases at J, with 7 bases in the middle. This sequence was found in a girl aged 2-10 years with multiple sclerosis. Sequences were obtained from blood. The chain carries TRBV29-1 and TRBJ2-3; weak D call: TRBD1 (6 bases). The CDR3 DNA follows: TGCAGCGTTGAGGGGGCTAGCACAGATACGCAGTATTTT. Its translation is CSVEGASTDTQYF.